A single sample gave rise to the 18 T cell receptor beta chains below, sequenced in a study of T cell repertoires in cytomegalovirus infection. MiXCR, applied by TCRdb to the reads, yields one record per CDR3 protein. The sample has 200,000 or so distinct CDR3 sequences, roughly 19% seen once; the top ten hold 2.9%. Sequenced sample: PBMCs. These receptors came from a human donor in good health (CMV status not recorded). Some clones in this sample may be carry-over from other donors' samples.

This rearrangement joins TRBV3-1 to TRBJ2-2; D ambiguous. The CDR3 consists of 14 residues. Germline CDR1 is LGHDT and CDR2 is YNNKEL (reference sequence). The germline V and J ends were trimmed by 4 bases and 8 bases, with 14 bases remaining between them. CDR3 DNA: TGTGCCAGCAGCCCCGAGGCCAATCGGGGGGAGCTGTTTTTT. It translates to CASSPEANRGELFF.

This clonotype was seen repeatedly, ten times or more. V and J are TRBV7-2 and TRBJ2-7; 15 bases map to TRBD2. Unmatched junction bases numbered 13, after V lost 5 bases and J lost 2 bases. Per germline, CDR1 SGHTA and CDR2 FQGNSA. The CDR3 is made up of 19 amino acids. The CDR3 nucleotides read TGTGCCAGCAGCGCCCCGGGACTAGCGGGAGGTTTTAAGACCTACGAGCAGTACTTC. The encoded protein is CASSAPGLAGGFKTYEQYF. The full variable domain, in which reference TRBV7-2 and TRBJ2-7 provide the parts outside the CDR3, is GAGVSQSPSNKVTEKGKDVELRCDPISGHTALYWYRQSLGQGLEFLIYFQGNSAPDKSGLPSDRFSAERTGGSVSTLTIQRTQQEDSAVYLCASSAPGLAGGFKTYEQYFGPGTRLTVT.

J is TRBJ1-2 and V is TRBV14; D possibly corresponds to TRBD1 (6 bases). Germline V lookup: CDR1 SGHDN, CDR2 FVKESK. The CDR3 spans 14 residues. Trimming took 0 bases from V and 4 from J, leaving 9 bases between them. The CDR3, as DNA: TGTGCCAGCAGCCAAGACAGGGGCATCTATGGCTACACCTTC. This codes for CASSQDRGIYGYTF.

This clonotype was seen only a few times. The rearrangement uses TRBV19 and TRBJ2-7; TRBD1 matches at 8 bases. V gave up 9 bases and J gave up 5 bases; unmatched junction bases: 12. This CDR3 region has 14 residues. CDR1 is LNHDA, CDR2 SQIVND, per germline (reference sequence). The CDR3 reads CASGGRDRRDEQYF. The CDR3, as DNA: TGTGCCAGCGGGGGAAGGGACAGGAGGGACGAGCAGTACTTC.

This clonotype was picked up a small number of times. The V and J genes are TRBV28 and TRBJ1-5, with 8 bases lining up with TRBD1. After removal of 3 bases from V and 7 bases from J, the junction contained 11 bases not matched to a gene. CDR1 is MDHEN, CDR2 SYDVKM, per germline. The CDR3 length is 16 residues. This CDR3 is CASSFSQGAAKQPQHF. CDR3 nucleotide sequence: TGTGCCAGCAGTTTCTCGCAGGGGGCGGCGAAACAGCCCCAGCATTTT.

This chain joins TRBV5-1 and TRBJ2-5, with D possibly matching TRBD2 (6 bases). Trimming removed 0 bases at V and 2 bases at J, with 11 bases between. The CDR3 contains 15 residues. CDR1 is SGHRS and CDR2 is YFSETQ in the germline V gene. The CDR3 region has the DNA TGCGCCAGCAGCTTGGGGGGGGTTCCTCAAGAGACCCAGTACTTC. Encoded protein: CASSLGGVPQETQYF.

This clonotype was detected only a few times. The chain recombines TRBV25-1 with TRBJ1-5; the D gene is possibly TRBD1 (5 bases). The germline V gene encodes CDR1 MGHDK and CDR2 SYGVNS. V lost 8 bases and J 1 base, leaving 18 bases between the germline ends. This CDR3 contains 16 residues. The CDR3 is CASLPGRLASNQPQHF. The DNA for the CDR3 is TGTGCCAGCTTACCGGGACGACTTGCGAGCAATCAGCCCCAGCATTTT.

This clonotype occurred many times. This rearrangement joins TRBV7-2 to TRBJ2-5; either TRBD1 or TRBD2 may supply D (5 bases each). The V end was cut by 7 bases, the J end by 4 bases, with 19 bases between. This CDR3 comprises 15 residues. The germline CDR1 and CDR2 sequences are SGHTA and FQGNSA. The CDR3 loop is CASTAGGARGETQYF. CDR3 DNA: TGTGCCAGCACGGCGGGTGGGGCGAGGGGAGAGACCCAGTACTTC.

This clonotype appeared many times. The J gene is TRBJ2-3, the V gene TRBV12-3 or TRBV12-4; D not resolved. The CDR3 runs to 15 residues. V lost 5 bases to trimming and J lost 2 bases, with 14 bases between them. CDR3 sequence (DNA): TGTGCCAGCAGTCACGGCGACTGGGCCACAGATACGCAGTATTTT. It codes for CASSHGDWATDTQYF.

The CDR3 loop reads CASSEVGGRQPQHF. CDR3 DNA: TGTGCCAGCAGTGAAGTGGGGGGCCGCCAGCCCCAGCATTTT. The V gene is TRBV6-1, the J gene TRBJ1-5; possibly TRBD1 for D (6 bases). Germline lookup yields CDR1 MNHNS and CDR2 SASEGT. The V end was cut by 1 base, the J end by 7 bases, with 11 bases between. This CDR3 contains 14 residues.

In its sample, this clonotype was seen a few times. The rearrangement links TRBV6-5 to TRBJ1-1; a weak D match, TRBD1 (5 bases). CDR1 and CDR2 (germline): MNHEY, SVGAGI. The length of the CDR3 is 18 residues. Trimming removed 0 bases from V and 2 bases from J, with 19 bases in between. The CDR3 loop is CASSYSRPGTVKNTEAFF. DNA of the CDR3: TGTGCCAGCAGTTACTCGCGCCCCGGGACGGTGAAAAACACTGAAGCTTTCTTT.

The CDR3 DNA reads as TGTGCCAGTAGTATACGGAGGGATAATCAGCCCCAGCATTTT. It specifies CASSIRRDNQPQHF. The chain joins TRBV19 to TRBJ1-5; D ambiguous. V lost 2 bases and J lost 4, with 9 bases in between. CDR1 and CDR2 from the germline V gene are LNHDA and SQIVND (reference sequence). The CDR3 sequence is 14 residues long. Drawing the rest from reference TRBV19 and TRBJ1-5, the complete variable domain is DGGITQSPKYLFRKEGQNVTLSCEQNLNHDAMYWYRQDPGQGLRLIYYSQIVNDFQKGDIAEGYSVSREKKESFPLTVTSAQKNPTAFYLCASSIRRDNQPQHFGDGTRLSIL.

This clonotype came up a few times. The CDR3 here is CASSFGPHYGYTF. In DNA form, the CDR3 reads TGTGCCAGCAGTTTTGGCCCCCACTATGGCTACACCTTC. The rearrangement links TRBV27 to TRBJ1-2, with unresolved D. The CDR3 extends over 13 amino acids. V shed 3 bases and J shed 3 bases, with 8 bases lying between them. Germline V gene data show CDR1 as MNHEY and CDR2 as SMNVEV (reference sequence).

The CDR3 is CASSTRTSGASDVNTQYF. As DNA, the CDR3 is TGTGCCAGCAGTACCCGGACTAGCGGGGCCTCCGATGTGAATACGCAGTATTTT. V gene TRBV12-3 or TRBV12-4 combines with J gene TRBJ2-3, with 12 bases identical to TRBD2. Trimming cost V 5 bases and J 7 bases; bases outside gene matches: 16. CDR3 length: 18 amino acids.

This clonotype was counted between two and nine times. The J gene is TRBJ1-2, the V gene TRBV15, with D possibly TRBD1 on 6 matching bases. This CDR3 is 16 amino acids long. V lost 0 bases to trimming and J lost 3 bases, with 14 bases between them. Germline V gives CDR1 LNHNV, CDR2 YYDKDF (reference sequence). As DNA, the CDR3 is TGTGCCACCAGCAGAGATCTCCGGGACACTTACTATGGCTACACCTTC. Its protein is CATSRDLRDTYYGYTF. Together with reference TRBV15 and TRBJ1-2, the CDR3 gives the full variable domain: DAMVIQNPRYQVTQFGKPVTLSCSQTLNHNVMYWYQQKSSQAPKLLFHYYDKDFNNEADTPDNFQSRRPNTSFCFLDIRSPGLGDTAMYLCATSRDLRDTYYGYTFGSGTRLTVV.

This clonotype has just a few counts. The V and J genes are TRBV19 and TRBJ2-1; 7 nucleotides match TRBD2. The CDR3 has 14 amino acids. The V and J ends lost 3 bases and 3 bases, in that order; junction bases with no gene match: 2. Germline loops: CDR1 LNHDA, CDR2 SQIVND (reference sequence). CDR3 sequence (DNA): TGTGCCAGTAGTATGGGGGGGGACTACAATGAGCAGTTCTTC. It translates to CASSMGGDYNEQFF.

The table lists this clonotype with a few counts. The V gene is TRBV7-6, the J gene TRBJ2-2, with D maybe TRBD2 (6 bases). CDR3 length equals 16 residues. V was pared by 5 bases and J by 6 bases, with 19 bases between. The V gene's germline CDR1 is SGHVS and CDR2 FNYEAQ. CDR3 region: CASSTRLDHRPGELFF. The CDR3 nucleotides read TGTGCCAGCAGCACGCGACTAGACCACCGCCCCGGGGAGCTGTTTTTT.

The table lists this clonotype with many counts. The chain uses TRBV7-8 and TRBJ2-2; weak D call: TRBD1 (5 bases). V lost 6 bases, J lost 4 bases, and 9 bases lay in between. The germline CDR1 and CDR2 sequences are SGHVS and FQNEAQ. The CDR3 consists of 13 residues. CDR3 protein: CASRLRGTGELFF. The CDR3 nucleotides read TGTGCCAGCAGACTAAGGGGCACCGGGGAGCTGTTTTTT.